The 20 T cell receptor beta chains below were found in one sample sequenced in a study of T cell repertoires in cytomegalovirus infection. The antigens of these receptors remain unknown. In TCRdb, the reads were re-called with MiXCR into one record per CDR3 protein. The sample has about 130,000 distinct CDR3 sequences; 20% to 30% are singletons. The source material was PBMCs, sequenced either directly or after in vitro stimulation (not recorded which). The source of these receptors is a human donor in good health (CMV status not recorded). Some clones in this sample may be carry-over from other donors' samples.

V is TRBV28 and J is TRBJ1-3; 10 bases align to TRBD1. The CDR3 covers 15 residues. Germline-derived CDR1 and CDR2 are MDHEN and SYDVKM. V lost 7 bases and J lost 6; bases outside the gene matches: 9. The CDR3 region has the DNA TGTGCCAGCAAGGGACAGGGGAGAATCGAAAACACCATATATTTT. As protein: CASKGQGRIENTIYF.

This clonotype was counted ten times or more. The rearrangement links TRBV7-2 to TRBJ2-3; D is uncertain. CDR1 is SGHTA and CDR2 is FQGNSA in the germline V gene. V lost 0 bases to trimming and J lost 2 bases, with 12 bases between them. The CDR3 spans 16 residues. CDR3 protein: CASSLANSYATDTQYF. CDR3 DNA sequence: TGTGCCAGCAGCTTAGCGAACTCCTATGCCACAGATACGCAGTATTTT.

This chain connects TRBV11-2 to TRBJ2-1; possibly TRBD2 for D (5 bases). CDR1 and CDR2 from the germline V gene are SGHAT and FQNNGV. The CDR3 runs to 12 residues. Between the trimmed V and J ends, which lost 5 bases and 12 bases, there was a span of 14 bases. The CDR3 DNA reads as TGTGCCAGCAGCCAGAAGACTACGCTGCAGTTCTTC. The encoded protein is CASSQKTTLQFF.

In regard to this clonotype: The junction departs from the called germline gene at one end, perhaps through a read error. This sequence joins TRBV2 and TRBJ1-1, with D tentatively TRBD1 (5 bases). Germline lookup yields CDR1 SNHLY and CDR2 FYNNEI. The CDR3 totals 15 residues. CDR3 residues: CASSEAAAGAAQGTF. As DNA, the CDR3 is TGTGCCAGCAGTGAAGCGGCCGCGGGAGCCGCGCAGGGAACGTTT.

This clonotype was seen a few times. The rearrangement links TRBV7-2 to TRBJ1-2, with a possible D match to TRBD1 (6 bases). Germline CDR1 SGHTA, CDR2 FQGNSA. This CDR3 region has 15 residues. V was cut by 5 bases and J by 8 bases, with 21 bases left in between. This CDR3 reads CASSPGRGGTSGYTF. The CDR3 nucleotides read TGTGCCAGCAGCCCTGGGCGGGGGGGCACCTCCGGCTACACCTTC.

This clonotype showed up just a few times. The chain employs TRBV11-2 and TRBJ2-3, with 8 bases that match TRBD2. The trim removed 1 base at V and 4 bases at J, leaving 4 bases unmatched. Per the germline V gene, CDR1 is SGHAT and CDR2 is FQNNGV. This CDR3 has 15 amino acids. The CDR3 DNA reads TGTGCCAGCAGCTTAGCGGGACTAGTTGCAGATACGCAGTATTTT. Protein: CASSLAGLVADTQYF.

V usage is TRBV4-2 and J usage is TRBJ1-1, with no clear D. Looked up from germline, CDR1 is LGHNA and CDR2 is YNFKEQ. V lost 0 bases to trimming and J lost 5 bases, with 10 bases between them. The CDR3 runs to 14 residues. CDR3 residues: CASSQDRGGTEAFF. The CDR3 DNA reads TGTGCCAGCAGCCAAGATAGAGGCGGAACTGAAGCTTTCTTT.

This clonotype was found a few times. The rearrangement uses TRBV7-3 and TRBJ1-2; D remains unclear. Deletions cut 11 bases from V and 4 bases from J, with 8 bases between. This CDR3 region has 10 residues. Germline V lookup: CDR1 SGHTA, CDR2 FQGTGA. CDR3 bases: TGTGCCGAGGTATCCTATGGCTACACCTTC. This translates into CAEVSYGYTF.

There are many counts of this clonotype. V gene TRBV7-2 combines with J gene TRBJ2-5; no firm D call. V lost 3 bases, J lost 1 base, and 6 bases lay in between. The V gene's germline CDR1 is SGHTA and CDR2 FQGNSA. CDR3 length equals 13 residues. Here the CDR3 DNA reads TGTGCCAGCAGCTTTGGTACCCAAGAGACCCAGTACTTC. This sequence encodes CASSFGTQETQYF.

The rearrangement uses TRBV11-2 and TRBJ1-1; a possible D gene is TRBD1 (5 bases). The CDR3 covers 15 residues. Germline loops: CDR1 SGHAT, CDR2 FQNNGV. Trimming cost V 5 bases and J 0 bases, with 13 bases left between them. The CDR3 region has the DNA TGTGCCAGCAGCCAGCCTGGGGGAATGAACACTGAAGCTTTCTTT. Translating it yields CASSQPGGMNTEAFF.

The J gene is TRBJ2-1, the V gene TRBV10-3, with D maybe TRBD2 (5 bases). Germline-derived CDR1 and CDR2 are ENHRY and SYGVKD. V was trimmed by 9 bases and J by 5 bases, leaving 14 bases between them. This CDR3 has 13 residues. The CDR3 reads CAITGGPDNEQFF. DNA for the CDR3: TGTGCCATTACGGGCGGGCCTGACAATGAGCAGTTCTTC.

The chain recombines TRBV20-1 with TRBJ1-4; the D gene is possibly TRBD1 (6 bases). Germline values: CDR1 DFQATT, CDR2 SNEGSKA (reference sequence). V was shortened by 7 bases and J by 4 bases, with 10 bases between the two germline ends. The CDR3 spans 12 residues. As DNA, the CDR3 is TGCAGTGTGGGCAGGGGTAATGAAAAACTGTTTTTT. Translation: CSVGRGNEKLFF.

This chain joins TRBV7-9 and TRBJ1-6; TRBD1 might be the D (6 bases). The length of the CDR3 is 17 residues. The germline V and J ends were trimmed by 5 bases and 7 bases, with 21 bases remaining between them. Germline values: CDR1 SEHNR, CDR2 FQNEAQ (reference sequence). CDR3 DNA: TGTGCCAGCAGCCCCTGGGGTACGGGGGCGCACAATTCACCCCTCCACTTT. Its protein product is CASSPWGTGAHNSPLHF.

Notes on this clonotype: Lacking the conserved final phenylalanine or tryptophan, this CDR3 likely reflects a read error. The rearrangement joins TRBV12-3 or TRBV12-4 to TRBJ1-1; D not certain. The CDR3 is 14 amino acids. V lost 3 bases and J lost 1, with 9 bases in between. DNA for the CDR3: TGTGCCAGCAGTTTCATCGGACCGAACACTGAAGCTTTCCTT. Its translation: CASSFIGPNTEAFL.

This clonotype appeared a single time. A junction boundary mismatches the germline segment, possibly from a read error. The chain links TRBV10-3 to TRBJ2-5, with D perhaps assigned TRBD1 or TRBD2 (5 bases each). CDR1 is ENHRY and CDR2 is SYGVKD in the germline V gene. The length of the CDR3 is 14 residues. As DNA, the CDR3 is TGTGCCATCAGTGAGACCCGGGGCCAAGAGACCCAGTGCTTC. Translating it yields CAISETRGQETQCF.

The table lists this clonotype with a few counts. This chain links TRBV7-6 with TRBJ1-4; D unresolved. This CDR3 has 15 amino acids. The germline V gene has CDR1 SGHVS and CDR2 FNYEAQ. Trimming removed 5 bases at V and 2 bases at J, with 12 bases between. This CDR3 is CASSPETLTNEKLFF. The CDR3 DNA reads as TGTGCCAGCAGCCCGGAGACGTTGACTAATGAAAAACTGTTTTTT.

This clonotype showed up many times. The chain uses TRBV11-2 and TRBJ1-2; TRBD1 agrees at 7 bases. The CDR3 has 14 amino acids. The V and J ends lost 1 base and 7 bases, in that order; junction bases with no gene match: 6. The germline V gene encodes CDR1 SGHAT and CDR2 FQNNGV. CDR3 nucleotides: TGTGCCAGCAGCTTAGGAGACAGGGTCGGTGGCTACACCTTC. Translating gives CASSLGDRVGGYTF.

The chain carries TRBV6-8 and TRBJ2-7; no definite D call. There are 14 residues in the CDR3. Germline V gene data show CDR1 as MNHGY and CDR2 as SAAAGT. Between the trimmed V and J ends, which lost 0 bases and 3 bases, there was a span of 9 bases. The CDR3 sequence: CASSYSFVNYEQYF. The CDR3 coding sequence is TGTGCCAGCAGTTACTCTTTCGTTAACTACGAGCAGTACTTC.

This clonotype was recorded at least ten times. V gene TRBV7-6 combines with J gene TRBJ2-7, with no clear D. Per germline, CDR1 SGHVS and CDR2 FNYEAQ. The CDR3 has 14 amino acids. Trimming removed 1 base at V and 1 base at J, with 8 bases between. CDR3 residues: CASSLDPRSYEQYF. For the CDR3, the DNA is TGTGCCAGCAGCTTAGACCCGAGGTCCTACGAGCAGTACTTC.

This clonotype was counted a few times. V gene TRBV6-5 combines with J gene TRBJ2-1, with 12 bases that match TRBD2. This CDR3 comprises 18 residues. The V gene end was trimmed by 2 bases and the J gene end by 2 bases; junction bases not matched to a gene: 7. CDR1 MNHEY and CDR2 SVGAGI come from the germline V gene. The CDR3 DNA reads TGTGCCAGCAGTTACCGAAAGACTAGCGGGAGCCCCTACAATGAGCAGTTCTTC. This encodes CASSYRKTSGSPYNEQFF.